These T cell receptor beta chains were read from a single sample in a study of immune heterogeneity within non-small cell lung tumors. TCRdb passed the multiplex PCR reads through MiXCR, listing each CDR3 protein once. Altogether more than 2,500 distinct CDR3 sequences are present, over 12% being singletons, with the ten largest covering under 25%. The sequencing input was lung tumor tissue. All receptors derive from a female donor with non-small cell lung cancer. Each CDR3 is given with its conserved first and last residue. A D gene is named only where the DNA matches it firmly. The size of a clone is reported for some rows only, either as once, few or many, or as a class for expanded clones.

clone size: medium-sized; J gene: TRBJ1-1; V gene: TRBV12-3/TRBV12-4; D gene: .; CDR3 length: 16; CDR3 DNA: TGTGCCAGCAGTCCTATTCCGACGGGAATGAACACTGAAGCTTTCTTT; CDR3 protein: CASSPIPTGMNTEAFF
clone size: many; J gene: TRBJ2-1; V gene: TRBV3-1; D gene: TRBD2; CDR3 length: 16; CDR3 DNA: TGTGCCAGCAGCCCCGGGACTAGCGGGAGGGTTGATGAGCAGTTCTTC; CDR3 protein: CASSPGTSGRVDEQFF
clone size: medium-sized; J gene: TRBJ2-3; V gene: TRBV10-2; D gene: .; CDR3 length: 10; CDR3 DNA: TGCGCCAGCAGTTCAGATACGCAGTATTTT; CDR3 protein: CASSSDTQYF
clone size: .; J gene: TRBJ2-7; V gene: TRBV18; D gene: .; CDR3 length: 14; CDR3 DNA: TGTGCCAGCTCACCAACTCGGATTCAAGACGAGCAGTACTTC; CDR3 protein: CASSPTRIQDEQYF
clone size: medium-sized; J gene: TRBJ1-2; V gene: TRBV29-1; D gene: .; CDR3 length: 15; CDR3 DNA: TGCAGCTCATACCAGACAGGCGAACAGAACTATGGCTACACCTTC; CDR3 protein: CSSYQTGEQNYGYTF
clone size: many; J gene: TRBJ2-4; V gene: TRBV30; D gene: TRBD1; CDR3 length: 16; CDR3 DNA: TGTGCCTGGAGTGGGACAGGGGGTGAAGCCAAAAACATTCAGTACTTC; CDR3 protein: CAWSGTGGEAKNIQYF
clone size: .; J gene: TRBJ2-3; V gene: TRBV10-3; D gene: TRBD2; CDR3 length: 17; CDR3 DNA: TGTGCCATCAGTGAGTCGACTAGCGATTTGGATGGAGATACGCAGTATTTT; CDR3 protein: CAISESTSDLDGDTQYF
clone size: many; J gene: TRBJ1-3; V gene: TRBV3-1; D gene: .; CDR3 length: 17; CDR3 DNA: TGTGCCAGCAGCCAACCTTACTCGGCCAGCTCTGGAAACACCATATATTTT; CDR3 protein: CASSQPYSASSGNTIYF
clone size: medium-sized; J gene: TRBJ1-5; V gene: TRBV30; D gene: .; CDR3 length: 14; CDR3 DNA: TGTGCCTGGAGTGTAGGGGCAGCCCCCGGGGCCCAGCATTTT; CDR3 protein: CAWSVGAAPGAQHF
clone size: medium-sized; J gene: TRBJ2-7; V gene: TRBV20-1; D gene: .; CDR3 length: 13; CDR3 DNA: TGCAGTGCTAGAGATCAGAAGGGGTACGAGCAGTACTTC; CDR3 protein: CSARDQKGYEQYF
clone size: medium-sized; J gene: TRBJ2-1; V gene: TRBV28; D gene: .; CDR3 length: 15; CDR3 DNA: TGTGCCAGCAGTTTTGTGAGGGGTGTGGACAATGAGCAGTTCTTC; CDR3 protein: CASSFVRGVDNEQFF
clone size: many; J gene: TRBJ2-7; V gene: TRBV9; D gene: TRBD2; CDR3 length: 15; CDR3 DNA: TGTGCCAGCAGCGTAGCCAGCGGGAAATCCTACGAGCAGTACTTC; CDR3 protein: CASSVASGKSYEQYF
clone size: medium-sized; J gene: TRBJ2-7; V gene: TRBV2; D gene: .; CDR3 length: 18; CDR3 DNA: TGTGCCAGCAGTGAAGTGGGGGGCGGGACTGAAAGCTCCTACGAGCAGTACTTC; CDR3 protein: CASSEVGGGTESSYEQYF
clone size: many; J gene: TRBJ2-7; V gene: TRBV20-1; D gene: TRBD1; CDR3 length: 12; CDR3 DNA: TGCAGTGGAAACAGGGGACGGAACGAGCAGTACTTC; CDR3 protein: CSGNRGRNEQYF
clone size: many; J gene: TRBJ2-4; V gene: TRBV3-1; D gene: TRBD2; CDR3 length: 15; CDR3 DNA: TGTGCCAGCAGCCAAGTGGGGGGGGACAAAAACATTCAGTACTTC; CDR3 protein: CASSQVGGDKNIQYF
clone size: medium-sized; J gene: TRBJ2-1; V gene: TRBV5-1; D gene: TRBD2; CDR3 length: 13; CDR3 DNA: TGCGCCAGCAGCTCGGGACTAGCGGGAGAAGTGTTCTTC; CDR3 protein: CASSSGLAGEVFF
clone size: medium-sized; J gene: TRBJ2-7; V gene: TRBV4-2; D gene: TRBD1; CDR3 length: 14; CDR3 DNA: TGTGCCAGCAGCCAAGATTCAAGGGGGCGCGAGCAGTACTTC; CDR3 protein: CASSQDSRGREQYF
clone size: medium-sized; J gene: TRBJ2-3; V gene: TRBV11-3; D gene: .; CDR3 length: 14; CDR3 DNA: TGTGCCAGCAGCTCTAGGGGGGGCTCAGATACGCAGTATTTT; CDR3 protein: CASSSRGGSDTQYF
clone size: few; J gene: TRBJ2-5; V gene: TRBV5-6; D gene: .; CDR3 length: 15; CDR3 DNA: TGTGCCAGCAGCTTGGCGGGCAGGGCGGCAGAGACCCAGTACTTC; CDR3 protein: CASSLAGRAAETQYF
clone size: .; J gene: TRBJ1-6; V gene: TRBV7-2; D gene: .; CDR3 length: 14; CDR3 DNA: TGTGCCAGCAATGGGGGGGGGCGCGATTCACCCCTCAACTTT; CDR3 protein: CASNGGGRDSPLNF
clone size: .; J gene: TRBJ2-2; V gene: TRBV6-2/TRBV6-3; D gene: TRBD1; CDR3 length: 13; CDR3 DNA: TGTGCCAGCGGGACAGGGTACACCGGGGAGCTGTTTTTT; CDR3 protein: CASGTGYTGELFF
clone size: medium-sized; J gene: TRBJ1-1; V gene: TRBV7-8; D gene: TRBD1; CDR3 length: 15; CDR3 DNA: TGTGCCAGCAGCTTAGCGGGGACAGGGGGGACTGAAGCTTTCTTT; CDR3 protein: CASSLAGTGGTEAFF
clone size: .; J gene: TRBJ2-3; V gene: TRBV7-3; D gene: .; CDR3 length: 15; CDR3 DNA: TGTGCCAGCAGCTTAAACGTAGGACCCACAGATAGGCAGTATTTT; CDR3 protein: CASSLNVGPTDRQYF
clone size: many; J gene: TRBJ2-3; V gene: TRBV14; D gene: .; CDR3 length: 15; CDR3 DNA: TGTGCCAGCAGCCCCCGGACAGATAGCACAGATACGCAGTATTTT; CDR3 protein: CASSPRTDSTDTQYF
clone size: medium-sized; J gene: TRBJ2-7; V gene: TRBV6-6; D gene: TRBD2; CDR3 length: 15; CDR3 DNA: TGTGCCAGCAGTTACTCGACTAGCGGGAGTTACGAGCAGTACTTC; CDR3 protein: CASSYSTSGSYEQYF
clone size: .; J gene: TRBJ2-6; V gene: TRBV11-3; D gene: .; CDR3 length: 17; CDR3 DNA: TGTGCCAGCAGCCCCAGAGCAGGGTCGCCTGGGGCCAACGTCCTGACTTTC; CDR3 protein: CASSPRAGSPGANVLTF
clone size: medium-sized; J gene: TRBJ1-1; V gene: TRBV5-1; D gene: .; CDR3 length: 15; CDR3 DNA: TGCGCCAGCAGCCCTTCGACGGCCATGAACACTGAAGCTTTCTTT; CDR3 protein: CASSPSTAMNTEAFF
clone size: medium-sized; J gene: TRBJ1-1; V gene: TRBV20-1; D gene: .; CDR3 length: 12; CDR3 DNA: TGCAGTGCTTTGCAGGGGAACACTGAAGCTTTCTTT; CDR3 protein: CSALQGNTEAFF
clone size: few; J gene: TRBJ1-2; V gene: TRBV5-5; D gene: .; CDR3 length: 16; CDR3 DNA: TGTGCCAGCAGCTTGGCTGGGGGGGGGCCTAACTATTGCTACACCTTC; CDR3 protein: CASSLAGGGPNYCYTF
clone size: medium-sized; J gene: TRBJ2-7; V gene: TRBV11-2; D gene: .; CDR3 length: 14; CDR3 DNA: TGTGCCAGCAGCTTAAGCCCAAGCTCCTACGAGCAGTACTTC; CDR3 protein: CASSLSPSSYEQYF
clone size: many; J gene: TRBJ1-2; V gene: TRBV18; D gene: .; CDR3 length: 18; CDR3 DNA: TGTGCCAGCTCACCATATCCCGACTCCAGGGTGAATGACTATGGCTACACCTTC; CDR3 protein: CASSPYPDSRVNDYGYTF
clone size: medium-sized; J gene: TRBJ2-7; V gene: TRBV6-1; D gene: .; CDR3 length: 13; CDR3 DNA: TGTGCCAGCAGGGGGACCATAGTTGGGGAGCAGTACTTC; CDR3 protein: CASRGTIVGEQYF
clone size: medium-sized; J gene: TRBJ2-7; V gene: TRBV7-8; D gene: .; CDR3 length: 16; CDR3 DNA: TGTGCCAGCAGTCCCCGCCAAGGACAGATAAAGCGCGAGCAGTACTTC; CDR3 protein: CASSPRQGQIKREQYF
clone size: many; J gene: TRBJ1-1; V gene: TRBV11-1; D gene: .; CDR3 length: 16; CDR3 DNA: TGTGCCAGCAGCTTAGAAGGTTCACGGCAGGGAGATGAAGCTTTCTTT; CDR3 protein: CASSLEGSRQGDEAFF
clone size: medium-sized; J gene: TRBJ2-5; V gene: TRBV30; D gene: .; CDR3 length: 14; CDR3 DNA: TGTGCCTGGAGTGTAATGGCCAGCCAAGAGACCCAGTACTTC; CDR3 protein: CAWSVMASQETQYF
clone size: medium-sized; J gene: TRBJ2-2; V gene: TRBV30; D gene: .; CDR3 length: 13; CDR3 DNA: TGTGCCTGTCAGGGATGGAACACCGGGGAGCTGTTTTTT; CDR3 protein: CACQGWNTGELFF
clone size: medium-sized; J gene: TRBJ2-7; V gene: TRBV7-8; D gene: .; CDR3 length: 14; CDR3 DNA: TGTGCCAGCAGCTTAGGGACGGCTGATTTCGAGCAGTACTTC; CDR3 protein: CASSLGTADFEQYF
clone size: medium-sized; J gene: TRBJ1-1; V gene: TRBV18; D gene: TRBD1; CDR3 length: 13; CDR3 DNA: TGTGCCAGCTCACCTTCAGGGGGCACTGAAGCTTTCTTT; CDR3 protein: CASSPSGGTEAFF
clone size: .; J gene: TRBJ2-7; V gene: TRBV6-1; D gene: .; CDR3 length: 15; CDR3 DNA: TGTGGCAGCAGTGAATCGGCGGGACAGCACTACGAGCAGTACTTC; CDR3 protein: CGSSESAGQHYEQYF
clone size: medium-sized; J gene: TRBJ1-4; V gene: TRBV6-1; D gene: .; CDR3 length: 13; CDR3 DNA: TGTGCCAGCAGTGACAACCTGGATGAAAAACTGTTTTTT; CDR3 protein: CASSDNLDEKLFF
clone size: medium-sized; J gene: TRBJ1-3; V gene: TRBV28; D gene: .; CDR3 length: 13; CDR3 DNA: TGTGCCAGCAGTCCCCCCAGAGGAAACACCATATATTTT; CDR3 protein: CASSPPRGNTIYF
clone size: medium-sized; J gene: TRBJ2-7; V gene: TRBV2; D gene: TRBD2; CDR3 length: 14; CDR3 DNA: TGTGCCAGCAGTGAAAGGAGACTAGCCGACGAGCAGTACTTC; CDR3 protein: CASSERRLADEQYF
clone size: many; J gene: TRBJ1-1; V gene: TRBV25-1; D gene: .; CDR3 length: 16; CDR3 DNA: TGTGCCAGCAGTGAACCGGGGCAACTTGGGAACACTGAAGCTTTCTTT; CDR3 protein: CASSEPGQLGNTEAFF
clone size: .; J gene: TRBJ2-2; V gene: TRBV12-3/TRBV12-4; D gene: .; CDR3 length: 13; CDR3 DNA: TGTGCCAGCAGTCGACAGTCCACCGGGGAGCTGTTTTTT; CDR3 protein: CASSRQSTGELFF
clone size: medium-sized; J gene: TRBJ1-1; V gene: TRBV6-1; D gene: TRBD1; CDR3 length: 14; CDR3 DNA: TGTGCCAGCAGCTCCGGGACAGGCACGACTGAAGCTTTCTTT; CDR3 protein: CASSSGTGTTEAFF
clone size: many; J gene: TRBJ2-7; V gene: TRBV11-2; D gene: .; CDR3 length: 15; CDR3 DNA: TGTGCCAGCAGCGACGGCGGGACCCCACCAGGCGAGCAGTACTTC; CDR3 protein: CASSDGGTPPGEQYF
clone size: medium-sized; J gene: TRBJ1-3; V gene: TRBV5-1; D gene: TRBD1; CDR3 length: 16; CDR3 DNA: TGCGCCAGCAGCTTGGCTACAGGGGGTACGGGAAACACCATATATTTT; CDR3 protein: CASSLATGGTGNTIYF